A single sample is the source of the 27 T cell receptor beta chains below, sequenced in a study of cytomegalovirus exposure and HLA in healthy donors. PCR employed 60 Vbeta and 13 Jbeta primers. The method was immunoSEQ multiplex PCR; TCRdb's version includes in-frame clones alone and lacks a portion of them. The table has some 99,000 clones, approximately 76% seen once. Input material: PBMCs. The receptors derive from a middle-aged man in good health and CMV-seronegative.

V gene TRBV19 combines with J gene TRBJ2-7; 7 nucleotides match TRBD1. V trimming: 5 bases; J trimming: 5 bases; junction bases outside the gene matches: 6. The CDR3 is 13 amino acids. Germline V gene data show CDR1 as LNHDA and CDR2 as SQIVND (reference sequence). This CDR3 is CASSPRQGDEQYF. CDR3 DNA: TGTGCCAGTAGTCCCAGACAGGGTGACGAGCAGTACTTC.

CDR3 in DNA: TGTGCCAGCAGCGTGGACAAGAATGAGCAGTTCTTC. Translated, it gives CASSVDKNEQFF. The J gene is TRBJ2-1, the V gene TRBV7-9, with D possibly TRBD1 on 5 matching bases. The CDR3 loop spans 12 amino acids. Germline-derived CDR1 and CDR2 are SEHNR and FQNEAQ (reference sequence). V was cut by 5 bases and J by 7 bases, with 9 bases left in between.

V is TRBV7-9 and J is TRBJ2-7, with 7 bases fitting TRBD1. This CDR3 spans 18 amino acids. Germline V CDR1 and CDR2: SEHNR, FQNEAQ (reference sequence). V was pared by 2 bases and J by 10 bases, with 23 bases of the junction left unmatched. CDR3 bases: TGTGCCAGCAGCTTACGGCAGGTCCGGGACAGACTGTCGACGGAACAGTACTTC. This encodes CASSLRQVRDRLSTEQYF. Looking up the rest from reference TRBV7-9 and TRBJ2-7 gives the full variable domain: DTGVSQNPRHKITKRGQNVTFRCDPISEHNRLYWYRQTLGQGPEFLTYFQNEAQLEKSRLLSDRFSAERPKGSFSTLEIQRTEQGDSAMYLCASSLRQVRDRLSTEQYFGPGTRLTVT.

This chain links TRBV7-2 with TRBJ1-6; D call uncertain. Germline V gene lookup returns CDR1 SGHTA and CDR2 FQGNSA. The ends were cut back, 1 base at V and 10 bases at J, with 14 bases in the middle. CDR3 length equals 15 residues. The CDR3 sequence: CASSLDGGVGSPLHF. CDR3 nucleotide sequence: TGTGCCAGCAGCTTAGACGGAGGCGTCGGGTCACCCCTCCACTTT.

This clone came up a few times. The V call is TRBV6-4, the J call TRBJ2-2; D uncertain. With 5 bases removed from V and 3 bases from J, the gap between germline ends came to 7 bases. Germline V gene sequence: CDR1 MRHNA, CDR2 SNTAGT. CDR3 length equals 13 residues. This chain's CDR3 is CASSQKHTGELFF. The CDR3, as DNA: TGTGCCAGCAGTCAAAAGCACACCGGGGAGCTGTTTTTT.

About this clone: At one end the junction does not follow the germline gene, possibly because of a read error. V usage is TRBV7-9 and J usage is TRBJ1-5; 9 nucleotides agree with TRBD1. From germline, CDR1 is SEHNR and CDR2 FQNEAQ (reference sequence). This CDR3 spans 14 amino acids. CDR3 sequence: CSSGTGTGHQPQHF. CDR3 sequence (DNA): TGTTCCAGCGGAACCGGGACAGGGCACCAGCCCCAGCATTTT. Full variable domain (outside the CDR3, taken from reference TRBV7-9 and TRBJ1-5): DTGVSQNPRHKITKRGQNVTFRCDPISEHNRLYWYRQTLGQGPEFLTYFQNEAQLEKSRLLSDRFSAERPKGSFSTLEIQRTEQGDSAMYLCSSGTGTGHQPQHFGDGTRLSIL.

This chain links TRBV7-3 with TRBJ2-5; TRBD2 aligns across 7 bases. The CDR3 contains 15 residues. CDR1 SGHTA and CDR2 FQGTGA come from the germline V gene. Germline trimming cut 5 bases from V and 1 base from J; bases unmatched to any gene: 7. CDR3 DNA: TGTGCCAGCAGCCCGGGGGGTGTGATCCAAGAGACCCAGTACTTC. Amino acid sequence: CASSPGGVIQETQYF.

The V call is TRBV6-1, the J call TRBJ2-7, with 8 nucleotides matching TRBD1. CDR1 and CDR2 (germline): MNHNS, SASEGT. J lost 3 bases, V lost 5 bases, and 12 bases had no gene match. The CDR3 sequence is 16 residues long. Written as DNA, the CDR3 is TGTGCCAGCAGTAAAGGACAGGGAACGGGAAGCTACGAGCAGTACTTC. Residues: CASSKGQGTGSYEQYF.

This clone was observed a few times. The chain recombines TRBV5-6 with TRBJ1-3, with TRBD1 identical over 7 bases. The germline V gene has CDR1 SGHDT and CDR2 YYEEEE. J was trimmed by 4 bases and V by 1 base; bases with no gene match: 11. The CDR3 consists of 17 residues. The CDR3 loop reads CASSLRPGTVGGNTIYF. The CDR3 nucleotides read TGTGCCAGCAGCTTGCGACCCGGGACAGTAGGAGGAAACACCATATATTTT.

The V call is TRBV18, the J call TRBJ2-7, with a weak D call TRBD2 (5 bases). Germline V gene sequence: CDR1 KGHSH, CDR2 LQKENI. The CDR3 runs to 14 residues. V was trimmed by 3 bases and J by 3 bases, leaving 12 bases between them. As DNA, the CDR3 is TGTGCCAGCTCACCTTCCGGGGAGAACTACGAGCAGTACTTC. The encoded protein is CASSPSGENYEQYF.

This clone was picked up a small number of times. V usage is TRBV7-9 and J usage is TRBJ2-5, with no clear D. Trimming removed 1 base at V and 4 bases at J, with 4 bases between. Per the germline V gene, CDR1 is SEHNR and CDR2 is FQNEAQ (reference sequence). CDR3 length equals 12 residues. DNA of the CDR3: TGTGCCAGCAGCTTAGTCTCAGAGACCCAGTACTTC. Translation gives CASSLVSETQYF.

The chain employs TRBV29-1 and TRBJ1-4; 9 positions match TRBD1. The germline V gene has CDR1 SQVTM and CDR2 ANQGSEA. The CDR3 runs 14 residues. After removal of 3 bases from V and 7 bases from J, the junction contained 6 bases not matched to a gene. The CDR3 DNA sequence: TGCAGCGTTGACGACGGGACAGGGACTGAAAAACTGTTTTTT. This codes for CSVDDGTGTEKLFF. Filled out from reference TRBV29-1 and TRBJ1-4, the complete variable domain reads SAVISQKPSRDICQRGTSLTIQCQVDSQVTMMFWYRQQPGQSLTLIATANQGSEATYESGFVIDKFPISRPNLTFSTLTVSNMSPEDSSIYLCSVDDGTGTEKLFFGSGTQLSVL.

The gene calls are TRBV14 and TRBJ2-2, with TRBD2 as a possible D gene (6 bases). This CDR3 has 15 residues. Germline CDR1 and CDR2: SGHDN and FVKESK. The ends were cut back, 3 bases at V and 5 bases at J, with 13 bases in the middle. CDR3 protein: CASSHGIRGTGELFF. Written as DNA, the CDR3 is TGTGCCAGCAGCCACGGAATACGGGGGACCGGGGAGCTGTTTTTT.

This chain uses TRBV7-2 with TRBJ2-6, with D possibly being TRBD1 (5 bases). The CDR3 has 15 amino acids. Between the trimmed V and J ends, which lost 6 bases and 2 bases, there was a span of 11 bases. Germline CDR1 is SGHTA and CDR2 is FQGNSA. CDR3 in amino acids: CASSPRGAGANVLTF. CDR3 nucleotides: TGTGCCAGCAGTCCTAGGGGTGCTGGGGCCAACGTCCTGACTTTC. Complete variable domain (other parts from reference TRBV7-2 and TRBJ2-6): GAGVSQSPSNKVTEKGKDVELRCDPISGHTALYWYRQSLGQGLEFLIYFQGNSAPDKSGLPSDRFSAERTGGSVSTLTIQRTQQEDSAVYLCASSPRGAGANVLTFGAGSRLTVL.

The gene calls are TRBV7-2 and TRBJ2-7, with 9 nucleotides matching TRBD1. Germline V lookup: CDR1 SGHTA, CDR2 FQGNSA. The CDR3 length is 15 residues. Trimming at V came to 5 bases and at J to 0 bases, leaving 5 bases not matched to a gene. CDR3 nucleotide sequence: TGTGCCAGCAGCCCGACAGGGGGATTCTCCTACGAGCAGTACTTC. Translated, it gives CASSPTGGFSYEQYF.

V and J are TRBV29-1 and TRBJ1-2; D not certain. V dropped 5 bases and J dropped 4 bases, with 5 bases sitting between them. This CDR3 region has 10 residues. Germline CDR1 reads SQVTM; CDR2 reads ANQGSEA. The DNA for the CDR3 is TGCAGCGTTCCCCTCTATGGCTACACCTTC. Translated, it gives CSVPLYGYTF.

The chain combines TRBV18 with TRBJ1-1, with 8 bases that match TRBD1. This CDR3 is 12 amino acids long. The V gene's germline CDR1 is KGHSH and CDR2 LQKENI. Trimming at V came to 3 bases and at J to 8 bases, leaving 2 bases not matched to a gene. The CDR3 sequence is CASSPGQGEAFF. DNA of the CDR3: TGTGCCAGCTCACCCGGACAGGGAGAAGCTTTCTTT.

J is TRBJ2-7 and V is TRBV5-1; 9 bases are a match to TRBD2. The CDR3 length is 15 residues. The germline V gene has CDR1 SGHRS and CDR2 YFSETQ. With V trimmed by 0 bases and J by 2 bases, 3 bases remained unmatched. CDR3 nucleotides: TGCGCCAGCAGCTTGGGTCTAGCGGGGACCTACGAGCAGTACTTC. Amino acids: CASSLGLAGTYEQYF.

This clone was detected only once. The V gene is TRBV20-1, the J gene TRBJ2-1; tentatively, D is TRBD1 (5 bases). The CDR3 is 11 residues long. V shed 5 bases and J shed 8 bases, with 10 bases lying between them. In germline, CDR1 is DFQATT, CDR2 SNEGSKA (reference sequence). The CDR3 loop is CSAGRADEQFF. The CDR3 DNA sequence: TGCAGTGCTGGCAGGGCCGATGAGCAGTTCTTC.

J is TRBJ1-2 and V is TRBV27; 9 positions agree with TRBD1. J was trimmed by 4 bases and V by 0 bases; bases with no gene match: 9. CDR3 length equals 17 residues. Germline-derived CDR1 and CDR2 are MNHEY and SMNVEV (reference sequence). Written as DNA, the CDR3 is TGTGCCAGCAGTTTATCGTATGGGACAGGGCGCAGCTATGGCTACACCTTC. Translation gives CASSLSYGTGRSYGYTF.

The gene calls are TRBV27 and TRBJ2-2; 8 bases match TRBD1. V was pared by 5 bases and J by 4 bases, with 9 bases of the junction left unmatched. CDR3 length: 16 amino acids. The germline gives CDR1 MNHEY, CDR2 SMNVEV (reference sequence). The CDR3 DNA reads as TGTGCCAGCAGTAATGGACAGGGATCGGGCACCGGGGAGCTGTTTTTT. Its protein is CASSNGQGSGTGELFF.

This chain connects TRBV27 to TRBJ2-1; perhaps TRBD2 as D (5 bases). V lost 2 bases to trimming and J lost 7 bases, with 18 bases between them. Per the germline V gene, CDR1 is MNHEY and CDR2 is SMNVEV (reference sequence). The CDR3 is made up of 16 amino acids. CDR3 sequence reads: CASSLGHPITGNEQFF. In DNA, the CDR3 is TGTGCCAGCAGTTTAGGCCACCCAATCACGGGGAATGAGCAGTTCTTC.

The V gene is TRBV19, the J gene TRBJ1-1, with TRBD1 matching 7 bases. J gave up 11 bases and V 5 bases, and 14 bases lay outside the gene matches. There are 14 residues in the CDR3. CDR1 and CDR2 (germline): LNHDA, SQIVND (reference sequence). CDR3 protein: CASSVGTAPVRAFF. The CDR3 nucleotides are TGTGCCAGTAGTGTCGGGACAGCTCCTGTTCGGGCTTTCTTT. Full variable domain (missing parts from reference TRBV19 and TRBJ1-1): DGGITQSPKYLFRKEGQNVTLSCEQNLNHDAMYWYRQDPGQGLRLIYYSQIVNDFQKGDIAEGYSVSREKKESFPLTVTSAQKNPTAFYLCASSVGTAPVRAFFGQGTRLTVV.

V gene TRBV7-6 combines with J gene TRBJ2-1, with D perhaps matching TRBD2 (5 bases). Germline loops: CDR1 SGHVS, CDR2 FNYEAQ. V was clipped by 5 bases and J by 3 bases, with 11 bases between them. The CDR3 consists of 14 residues. The CDR3 DNA reads as TGTGCCAGCAGCCCAAAGGAGGTCTACAATGAGCAGTTCTTC. Translating gives CASSPKEVYNEQFF.

The chain has TRBV5-1 and TRBJ2-6; the match to TRBD1 covers 11 bases. CDR1 and CDR2 from the germline V gene are SGHRS and YFSETQ. CDR3 length equals 20 residues. The junction had 11 bases not matched to a gene; V was cut back by 0 bases and J by 3 bases. The CDR3 sequence: CASSLAPGGTGGFGANVLTF. The CDR3 nucleotides are TGCGCCAGCAGCTTGGCCCCCGGGGGGACAGGGGGTTTTGGGGCCAACGTCCTGACTTTC.

This sequence joins TRBV30 and TRBJ1-5, with 9 bases identical to TRBD1. The CDR3 is 14 amino acids. CDR1 is GTSNPN and CDR2 is SVGIG in the germline V gene (reference sequence). With 2 bases clipped from V and 6 bases from J, the junction kept 5 bases outside the gene matches. DNA of the CDR3: TGTGCCTGGAGTATGGACAGGGGAGGTCAGCCCCAGCATTTT. It is translated as CAWSMDRGGQPQHF.

V usage is TRBV5-4 and J usage is TRBJ2-2; 10 positions agree with TRBD1. CDR1 SGHNT and CDR2 YYREEE come from the germline V gene (reference sequence). Losses at the gene ends were 0 bases for V and 6 bases for J; bases not matched to a gene: 5. The CDR3 is made up of 16 amino acids. The CDR3 DNA reads TGTGCCAGCAGCTTGGTATCAGGACAGGGGGCCGGGGAGCTGTTTTTT. It translates to CASSLVSGQGAGELFF.